This TCR beta chain derives from a study of human T cells and chemical hapten exposure (dated by TCRdb to the early 2020s). With respect to the entire study: For sensitization, 2% DPC in acetone was applied to a roughly 2 cm by roughly 2 cm area of upper inner arm skin. Weekly therapeutic DPC doses were additionally applied to the scalp of patients throughout the approximately 25-week study period. Patch testing on the upper back used Finn chambers containing 0.01% DPC, with scoring done after 6 days according to International Contact Dermatitis Research Group standards. The patient cohort, mostly female, included alopecia areata with under or over 50% scalp involvement, alopecia totalis and alopecia universalis. The libraries were sequenced as a pool, and the TCR yield per sample differed mostly because of small variations in library volumes within the pool. The study tracked peripheral blood TCR repertoire changes in vivo during primary and secondary sensitization to the hapten diphenylcyclopropenone (DPC) in alopecia patients. Blood samples were taken from patients before sensitization (week 0) and then at 2, 6 and about 24 weeks after DPC sensitization. For TCR sequencing, blood came from 25 to 35 alopecia patients at anywhere from one to four time points (pre-sensitization, 2, 6 and 24 weeks).

Library preparation attached unique molecular identifiers to individual cDNA molecules for quantitative, reproducible TCR counting. For every blood RNA sample, sequencing covered both the TCR alpha and TCR beta chains. In the authors' own workflow: Samples had a median of approximately 96,000 TCRs, with a range from about 23,224 to 700,000. V, J and CDR3 annotation of the TCR reads was performed with the Decombinator software suite. Every sample was subsampled to the same number of TCRs (28,000) for the PS versus PT1 abundance plots. Expanded TCRs were defined as absent before sensitization and observed at least eight times at the 2-week time point. TCRdb passed the public sequencing reads through fastp at Q25 and MiXCR, retaining productive beta sequences. CDR3 protein duplicates are merged, each entry listing the most common genes and DNA. Here the V and J calls rest on TCRdb's processing, not on the authors' analysis. The table for this sample lists hundreds of distinct CDR3 sequences; around 59% of them were counted only once. Roughly 8.5% of the sample is in the top ten clones.

On this clonotype itself: Its antigen is currently not known. It has no much larger one-base neighbor in the sample; base qualities were not kept.

V and J lose 2 bases and 0 bases, and a span of 4 bases separates them. The CDR3 sequence holds 12 residues, the cysteine and phenylalanine included. The kept DNA is CDR3 alone, 36 bases in frame from the first base. From the germline V gene (reference sequence), CDR1 is DFQATT and CDR2 is SNEGSKA. Explained via the paper, the treatment or condition label denotes: therapeutic diphenylcyclopropenone sensitization with weekly scalp DPC. At every patch-test visit, the blood draw took place before the patch test was put on. To be eligible, patients had to be aged 18 to 70, diagnosed with alopecia and judged suitable for DPC therapy, while pregnant patients were excluded. Unfractionated whole blood was collected in Tempus Blood RNA tubes, and total RNA was extracted from that blood. Broader findings and caveats from the paper: Significantly more large CDR3 similarity clusters were formed by expanded TCRs than by pre-sensitization or healthy control sets, consistent with antigen-driven responses. Patch test score correlated positively with the number of PT1 expanded TCRs, reaching significance at thresholds 8, 16 and 32 but not at 4. DPC sensitization did not change how many TCRs were above 1 in 1000 frequency, and no evidence was found of alterations in global repertoire structure. After repeated subsampling, the strength of the expansion versus patch-test correlation and the threshold at which it became significant changed. Alopecia, a presumed autoimmune disease, was present in all patients, so the immune response of the patients might differ from that of healthy individuals.

This material consisted of whole blood, taken before DPC sensitization or 2, 6, or about 24 weeks after (not recorded which). This sequence uses TRBV20-1 and TRBJ1-1; the D segment cannot be called with confidence. The TCR comes from an adult with alopecia areata. Some clones in this sample may be carry-over from other donors' samples. This table probably holds off-target reads from a library built for another chain. This receptor carries the CDR3 CSARWLNTEAFF. The nucleotides read TGCAGTGCTAGATGGCTGAACACTGAAGCTTTCTTT.